One sample yielded the 4 T cell receptor beta chains listed below, sequenced in a study of cytomegalovirus exposure and HLA in healthy donors. Primers for the PCR totalled 60 Vbeta and 13 Jbeta. Profiled with immunoSEQ multiplex PCR; TCRdb holds only in-frame clones, not every one. The sample consists of about 60,000 clones, roughly 70% of them appearing once. Sequences were obtained from PBMCs. These TCRs come from a man aged 35 to 55 in good health and CMV-seropositive.

This clone was seen more than once but under ten times. The rearrangement links TRBV13 to TRBJ2-7; a possible D gene is TRBD1 (8 bases). This CDR3 comprises 13 residues. The germline CDR1 and CDR2 sequences are PRHDT and FYEKMQ (reference sequence). The V end lost 4 bases, the J end lost 5 bases, and 12 bases lay between the germline ends. The CDR3 sequence is CASSWTGRDEQYF. DNA of the CDR3: TGTGCCAGCAGCTGGACAGGGAGGGACGAGCAGTACTTC.

V usage is TRBV5-1 and J usage is TRBJ1-2; 9 bases are a match to TRBD1. Germline V gene sequence: CDR1 SGHRS, CDR2 YFSETQ. The CDR3 loop spans 15 amino acids. V gave up 3 bases and J gave up 2 bases; unmatched junction bases: 5. The CDR3 sequence: CASSSRDRANYGYTF. The CDR3 DNA reads TGCGCCAGCAGCTCCCGGGACAGGGCCAACTATGGCTACACCTTC.

The J gene is TRBJ2-3, the V gene TRBV4-1, with 9 bases matching TRBD2. J gave up 4 bases and V 4 bases, and 9 bases lay outside the gene matches. CDR1 and CDR2 from the germline V gene are MGHRA and YSYEKL. This CDR3 is 16 amino acids long. Here the CDR3 DNA reads TGCGCCAGCAGCCCTAGGTGGGCGGGGGGGTCAGATACGCAGTATTTT. This gives the protein CASSPRWAGGSDTQYF.

The V gene is TRBV30, the J gene TRBJ2-5; TRBD2 matches at 11 bases. Trimming at V came to 0 bases and at J to 5 bases, leaving 8 bases not matched to a gene. Per germline, CDR1 GTSNPN and CDR2 SVGIG (reference sequence). There are 16 residues in the CDR3. As DNA, the CDR3 is TGTGCCTGGAGTGTACGTAGCGGGGGGGCCGGGGAGACCCAGTACTTC. Its translation: CAWSVRSGGAGETQYF.